These 27 T cell receptor beta chains were sequenced from one sample in a study of T cells after posttransplantation cyclophosphamide (dated by TCRdb to about 2016). The library was prepared using the immunoSEQ multiplex PCR assay. TCRdb holds this immuneACCESS table with in-frame rearrangements only. Some clones are missing; in checked studies, unresolved V genes explain under half, and the rest has no known cause. This sample has roughly 49,000 clones, none of them a singleton. The ten biggest clones cover about 2.2% of the sample. The sample comprised PBMCs. These receptors originate from a man aged 40-49 years in good health, CMV-negative, and a related stem cell transplant donor.

This clone was counted at least ten times. The V call is TRBV19, the J call TRBJ1-2, with 9 bases lining up with TRBD1. The CDR3 contains 13 residues. With 6 bases clipped from V and 6 bases from J, the junction kept 5 bases outside the gene matches. CDR1 and CDR2 from the germline V gene are LNHDA and SQIVND (reference sequence). The CDR3 DNA reads as TGTGCCAGTAGAGGACAGGGGATGGATGGCTACACCTTC. This translates into CASRGQGMDGYTF.

This clone showed up many times. The chain combines TRBV5-6 with TRBJ1-3, with 10 bases lining up with TRBD1. Germline-derived CDR1 and CDR2 are SGHDT and YYEEEE. The V gene end was trimmed by 4 bases and the J gene end by 2 bases; junction bases not matched to a gene: 9. This CDR3 is built from 17 residues. CDR3 in amino acids: CASSPDRGSPTGNTIYF. CDR3 DNA sequence: TGTGCCAGCAGCCCGGACAGGGGGTCCCCCACTGGAAACACCATATATTTT. Based on the CDR3 plus reference TRBV5-6 and TRBJ1-3, the full variable domain is DAGVTQSPTHLIKTRGQQVTLRCSPKSGHDTVSWYQQALGQGPQFIFQYYEEEERQRGNFPDRFSGHQFPNYSSELNVNALLLGDSALYLCASSPDRGSPTGNTIYFGEGSWLTVV.

This clone was found many times. The V gene is TRBV4-3, the J gene TRBJ2-3; 8 nucleotides align to TRBD2. V dropped 0 bases and J dropped 2; count of bases not matched to a gene: 7. This CDR3 comprises 17 residues. The germline V gene has CDR1 LGHNA and CDR2 YSLEER. The CDR3 sequence: CASSQEVRLAITDTQYF. CDR3 nucleotides: TGCGCCAGCAGCCAAGAAGTCAGACTAGCGATCACAGATACGCAGTATTTT.

This clone has at least ten counts. The gene calls are TRBV5-1 and TRBJ2-7; TRBD1 agrees at 7 bases. V dropped 4 bases and J dropped 2; count of bases not matched to a gene: 9. The CDR3 length is 15 residues. The germline V gene has CDR1 SGHRS and CDR2 YFSETQ. The CDR3 protein is CASSATPGQTYEQYF. CDR3 DNA sequence: TGCGCCAGCAGCGCCACACCGGGACAGACCTACGAGCAGTACTTC.

This clone was counted at least ten times. The rearrangement joins TRBV6-6 to TRBJ2-2; no clear D. The CDR3 spans 12 residues. Trimming stripped 2 bases from V and 6 bases from J, with 4 bases between. Germline CDR1 reads MNHNY; CDR2 reads SVGAGI (reference sequence). CDR3 sequence reads: CASSYVAGELFF. The DNA of the CDR3 is TGTGCCAGCAGTTACGTCGCCGGGGAGCTGTTTTTT.

This clone was observed at least ten times. The genes are TRBV29-1 and TRBJ1-2; 7 bases are shared with TRBD1. V lost 2 bases, J lost 4 bases, and 1 base stayed unmatched. There are 12 residues in the CDR3. The V gene's germline CDR1 is SQVTM and CDR2 ANQGSEA. This CDR3 reads CSVEWDSYGYTF. In DNA, the CDR3 is TGCAGCGTTGAATGGGACAGCTATGGCTACACCTTC. Complete variable domain (other parts from reference TRBV29-1 and TRBJ1-2): SAVISQKPSRDICQRGTSLTIQCQVDSQVTMMFWYRQQPGQSLTLIATANQGSEATYESGFVIDKFPISRPNLTFSTLTVSNMSPEDSSIYLCSVEWDSYGYTFGSGTRLTVV.

This clone showed up many times. J is TRBJ1-1 and V is TRBV2; D gene ambiguous. V lost 6 bases and J lost 1, with 9 bases in between. The CDR3 sequence is 13 residues long. Germline values: CDR1 SNHLY, CDR2 FYNNEI. CDR3 coding DNA: TGTGCCAGCAGATTGACACCGAACACTGAAGCTTTCTTT. Translating gives CASRLTPNTEAFF.

This clone was seen ten or more times. This sequence joins TRBV5-1 and TRBJ2-6; maybe TRBD1 (5 bases). This CDR3 has 16 residues. V lost 4 bases to trimming and J lost 0 bases, with 11 bases between them. Germline V CDR1 and CDR2: SGHRS, YFSETQ. The CDR3: CASSPAGASGANVLTF. In DNA form, the CDR3 reads TGCGCCAGCAGCCCGGCTGGGGCCTCTGGGGCCAACGTCCTGACTTTC. The entire variable domain, with the rest obtained from reference TRBV5-1 and TRBJ2-6, is as follows: KAGVTQTPRYLIKTRGQQVTLSCSPISGHRSVSWYQQTPGQGLQFLFEYFSETQRNKGNFPGRFSGRQFSNSRSEMNVSTLELGDSALYLCASSPAGASGANVLTFGAGSRLTVL.

This clone was picked up many times. The chain couples TRBV15 to TRBJ1-2; D might be TRBD1 (6 bases). This CDR3 has 15 residues. Trimming left V 1 base short and J 4 bases short, with 13 bases between. CDR1 LNHNV and CDR2 YYDKDF come from the germline V gene (reference sequence). CDR3 loop: CATSRGRGQAYGYTF. The CDR3 DNA reads TGTGCCACCAGCAGAGGAAGGGGACAAGCCTATGGCTACACCTTC. The full variable domain, its missing parts supplied by reference TRBV15 and TRBJ1-2, is DAMVIQNPRYQVTQFGKPVTLSCSQTLNHNVMYWYQQKSSQAPKLLFHYYDKDFNNEADTPDNFQSRRPNTSFCFLDIRSPGLGDTAMYLCATSRGRGQAYGYTFGSGTRLTVV.

This clone has at least ten counts. CDR3 sequence: CAWGRVEQYF. The CDR3 coding sequence is TGTGCCTGGGGTCGGGTCGAGCAGTACTTC. The rearrangement uses TRBV30 and TRBJ2-7, with unresolved D. Germline V gene sequence: CDR1 GTSNPN, CDR2 SVGIG (reference sequence). Trimming took 5 bases from V and 6 from J, leaving 8 bases between them. The CDR3 has 10 amino acids.

At least ten counts were recorded for this clone. The J gene is TRBJ2-1, the V gene TRBV7-9; a weak D match, TRBD2 (6 bases). Trimming pared 8 bases from V and 6 bases from J, leaving 14 bases between. The CDR3 covers 13 residues. From germline, CDR1 is SEHNR and CDR2 FQNEAQ (reference sequence). The DNA of the CDR3 is TGTGCCAGCGGCGGGGCGGAGAGCAATGAGCAGTTCTTC. It translates to CASGGAESNEQFF.

This clone was recorded many times. The chain has TRBV28 and TRBJ2-2; 9 bases are shared with TRBD2. The CDR3 contains 15 residues. V was clipped by 3 bases and J by 7 bases; unmatched bases: 6. Germline V gene data show CDR1 as MDHEN and CDR2 as SYDVKM. This chain's CDR3 is CASSFRSGRIGELFF. Written as DNA, the CDR3 is TGTGCCAGCAGTTTTAGGAGCGGGAGGATCGGGGAGCTGTTTTTT. Supplemented by reference TRBV28 and TRBJ2-2, the full variable domain reads DVKVTQSSRYLVKRTGEKVFLECVQDMDHENMFWYRQDPGLGLRLIYFSYDVKMKEKGDIPEGYSVSREKKERFSLILESASTNQTSMYLCASSFRSGRIGELFFGEGSRLTVL.

In its sample, this clone was seen many times. The chain is built from TRBV6-5 and TRBJ1-4, with a possible D match to TRBD1 (5 bases). The CDR3 loop spans 15 amino acids. The ends were cut back, 6 bases at V and 7 bases at J, with 18 bases in the middle. Germline V gene data show CDR1 as MNHEY and CDR2 as SVGAGI. The CDR3 DNA reads TGTGCCAGCAGCCGCGGGGGGGTGGGAGGTGAAAAACTGTTTTTT. Translated, it gives CASSRGGVGGEKLFF.

This clone was recorded a few times. V gene TRBV5-1 combines with J gene TRBJ2-5, with 8 nucleotides matching TRBD2. The J call is in doubt because the DNA end fits TRBJ2-7 better. The CDR3 loop spans 17 amino acids. Germline values: CDR1 SGHRS, CDR2 YFSETQ. The DNA of the CDR3 is TGCGCCAGCAGCCGCCTGGGGAGGCGGGAGGTCTCCTACGAGCAGTACTTC. Translated: CASSRLGRREVSYEQYF.

Notes on this clone: The junction and the germline gene differ at one end; a read error may be behind it. The V gene is TRBV7-9, the J gene TRBJ2-7, with D maybe TRBD1 (5 bases). Germline values: CDR1 SEHNR, CDR2 FQNEAQ (reference sequence). CDR3 size: 15 residues. The CDR3 coding sequence is TGTGCCAGCACCCCATCAGGGCTTAGCTCCTACGGGCAGTACTTC. Its translation: CASTPSGLSSYGQYF.

This clone has at least ten counts. At one of its ends the junction is not consistent with the germline gene, which may arise from a read error. The rearrangement uses TRBV15 and TRBJ2-3, with 7 bases fitting TRBD2. The CDR3 totals 16 residues. Germline V CDR1 and CDR2: LNHNV, YYDKDF (reference sequence). CDR3 nucleotide sequence: TGTGCCGCCAGCGACGTGGGGCGGGAGACCGGAGATACGCAGTATTTT. It translates to CAASDVGRETGDTQYF.

This clone was picked up a small number of times. This sequence joins TRBV4-3 and TRBJ1-6, with a possible D match to TRBD1 (6 bases). Germline CDR1 LGHNA, CDR2 YSLEER. CDR3 length equals 20 residues. Between the trimmed V and J ends, which lost 4 bases and 0 bases, there was a span of 22 bases. DNA of the CDR3: TGCGCCAGCAGCCGCACGGACACTGCGGGGGCTAGCTCCTATAATTCACCCCTCCACTTT. Translation: CASSRTDTAGASSYNSPLHF.

This clone was detected many times. This chain joins TRBV5-1 and TRBJ2-3; TRBD2 matches 11 bases. Germline assignment: CDR1 SGHRS and CDR2 YFSETQ. After removal of 1 base from V and 2 bases from J, the junction contained 12 bases not matched to a gene. CDR3 length: 19 amino acids. The CDR3 nucleotides are TGCGCCAGCAGCTTGCAACTAGCGGGAGTCTCAGGACTCACAGATACGCAGTATTTT. This gives the protein CASSLQLAGVSGLTDTQYF.

This clone has a count of ten or more. This sequence joins TRBV9 and TRBJ2-2; the D gene is possibly TRBD2 (6 bases). Germline-derived CDR1 and CDR2 are SGDLS and YYNGEE. The ends were cut back, 4 bases at V and 7 bases at J, with 14 bases in the middle. There are 14 residues in the CDR3. The CDR3: CASSIAGTLGELFF. In nucleotides, the CDR3 is TGTGCCAGCAGCATAGCCGGGACTCTCGGGGAGCTGTTTTTT.

This clone was recorded at least ten times. This rearrangement joins TRBV18 to TRBJ2-7; no firm D call. The CDR3 is 14 amino acids. Between the trimmed V and J ends, which lost 3 bases and 3 bases, there was a span of 12 bases. Germline CDR1 and CDR2: KGHSH and LQKENI. The CDR3 loop reads CASSPDGGLYEQYF. Here the CDR3 DNA reads TGTGCCAGCTCACCCGACGGCGGCCTCTACGAGCAGTACTTC.

This clone was picked up many times. This chain connects TRBV21-1 to TRBJ2-1; the table's TRBD2 call for D was not verified on the DNA. TRBV21-1 is flagged as a pseudogene. This CDR3 has 16 amino acids. The DNA of the CDR3 is TGTGCCAGCAGCGCGCCCGGGACTAGCGACTACAATGAGCAGTTCTTC. Its protein product is CASSAPGTSDYNEQFF.

This clone was found many times. This chain connects TRBV7-9 to TRBJ1-4; weak D call: TRBD1 (6 bases). From germline, CDR1 is SEHNR and CDR2 FQNEAQ (reference sequence). The CDR3 is made up of 14 amino acids. Trimming removed 4 bases from V and 4 bases from J, with 10 bases in between. The CDR3 loop is CASSSTGFNEKLFF. Here the CDR3 DNA reads TGTGCCAGCAGCTCGACAGGTTTTAATGAAAAACTGTTTTTT.

This clone was detected many times. The V gene is TRBV6-1, the J gene TRBJ2-7, with 10 positions matching TRBD2. The V gene's germline CDR1 is MNHNS and CDR2 SASEGT. The CDR3 consists of 15 residues. The J segment lost 3 bases and the V segment lost 5 bases, leaving 7 bases of the junction unmatched. In nucleotides, the CDR3 is TGTGCCAGCAGTAGATCTAGCGGGAGTAGCTACGAGCAGTACTTC. It yields the protein CASSRSSGSSYEQYF.

This clone was detected many times. The chain has TRBV7-9 and TRBJ1-1, with 9 bases aligning to TRBD1. From germline, CDR1 is SEHNR and CDR2 FQNEAQ (reference sequence). V lost 1 base to trimming and J lost 4 bases; unmatched junction nucleotides: 7. This CDR3 spans 16 amino acids. DNA of the CDR3: TGTGCCAGCAGCTTAGTGGTTGGGACAGGGCCCACTGAAGCTTTCTTT. This gives the protein CASSLVVGTGPTEAFF.

This clone has at least ten counts. Compared with germline, one end of the junction differs, possibly owing to a read error. The chain links TRBV7-8 to TRBJ2-2, with 7 bases identical to TRBD2. This CDR3 has 15 amino acids. Germline CDR1 reads SGHVS; CDR2 reads FQNEAQ. The CDR3 protein is CASILGGRRSGELFF. The CDR3 DNA reads TGTGCCAGCATCTTAGGCGGGAGAAGGTCCGGGGAGCTGTTTTTT. Looking up the rest from reference TRBV7-8 and TRBJ2-2 gives the full variable domain: GAGVSQSPRYKVAKRGQDVALRCDPISGHVSLFWYQQALGQGPEFLTYFQNEAQLDKSGLPSDRFFAERPEGSVSTLKIQRTQQEDSAVYLCASILGGRRSGELFFGEGSRLTVL.

The V and J genes are TRBV28 and TRBJ2-5; 10 nucleotides align to TRBD1. Germline values: CDR1 MDHEN, CDR2 SYDVKM. With V trimmed by 4 bases and J by 0 bases, 5 bases remained unmatched. The CDR3 has 16 residues. Here the CDR3 reads CASSYGTGEDQETQYF. The CDR3 bases are TGTGCCAGCAGTTACGGGACAGGGGAGGACCAAGAGACCCAGTACTTC. Supplemented by reference TRBV28 and TRBJ2-5, the full variable domain reads DVKVTQSSRYLVKRTGEKVFLECVQDMDHENMFWYRQDPGLGLRLIYFSYDVKMKEKGDIPEGYSVSREKKERFSLILESASTNQTSMYLCASSYGTGEDQETQYFGPGTRLLVL.

This clone occurred many times. V is TRBV4-3 and J is TRBJ2-7, with TRBD1 identical over 12 bases. The CDR3 totals 15 residues. Trimming at V came to 3 bases and at J to 3 bases, leaving 3 bases not matched to a gene. Per germline, CDR1 LGHNA and CDR2 YSLEER. The CDR3 protein is CASSQGTGGGYEQYF. The CDR3 DNA sequence: TGCGCCAGCAGCCAGGGGACAGGGGGCGGCTACGAGCAGTACTTC.